A single sample is the source of the 25 T cell receptor beta chains below, sequenced in a study of blood T cells in healthy people across ages. Together with a sample-barcoded 5' primer, a J-beta primer mix was included in a second PCR lasting about 7 to 11 cycles. TCRdb redid the calling of the 5' RACE reads with MiXCR, one entry per CDR3 protein. Among around 1,900,000 distinct CDR3 sequences, around 42% were seen once, and the ten largest hold under 25%. The material sequenced was blood. The receptors come from a human donor in good health.

This clonotype was detected only a few times. This chain uses TRBV9 with TRBJ2-1, with D perhaps being TRBD1 or TRBD2 (5 bases each). In germline, CDR1 is SGDLS, CDR2 YYNGEE. The CDR3 runs 15 residues. With 0 bases removed from V and 4 bases from J, the gap between germline ends came to 11 bases. CDR3 sequence reads: CASSVVVGDYNEQFF. DNA of the CDR3: TGTGCCAGCAGCGTAGTTGTGGGGGATTACAATGAGCAGTTCTTC.

This rearrangement joins TRBV6-2 or TRBV6-3 to TRBJ2-5; maybe TRBD1 (5 bases). With the DNA end fitting TRBJ2-7 better, the J assignment may be wrong. The CDR3 consists of 17 residues. Per the germline V gene, CDR1 is MNHEY and CDR2 is SVGEGT. The CDR3 coding sequence is TGTGCCAGCAGCCTACGGTCCCCAGGGATTCCCCTCTACGAGCAGTACTTC. This encodes CASSLRSPGIPLYEQYF.

This rearrangement joins TRBV15 to TRBJ1-5; 7 bases match TRBD1. J gave up 0 bases and V 3 bases, and 5 bases lay outside the gene matches. Germline loops: CDR1 LNHNV, CDR2 YYDKDF (reference sequence). CDR3 length equals 16 residues. The CDR3 DNA sequence: TGTGCCACCAGCAGGGACAGGATTAGTAGCAATCAGCCCCAGCATTTT. This translates into CATSRDRISSNQPQHF. Using reference TRBV15 and TRBJ1-5 for the parts outside the CDR3, the full variable domain is DAMVIQNPRYQVTQFGKPVTLSCSQTLNHNVMYWYQQKSSQAPKLLFHYYDKDFNNEADTPDNFQSRRPNTSFCFLDIRSPGLGDTAMYLCATSRDRISSNQPQHFGDGTRLSIL.

A word on this clonotype: One junction end disagrees with the germline gene, perhaps due to a read error. The V call is TRBV6-5, the J call TRBJ1-2; TRBD1 matches 7 bases. The CDR3 consists of 14 residues. CDR1 is MNHEY, CDR2 SVGAGI, per germline. CDR3 sequence: CARSYLDRTYGYTF. The CDR3 region has the DNA TGTGCCCGCAGTTATCTGGACAGGACCTATGGCTACACCTTC.

V usage is TRBV7-6 and J usage is TRBJ2-1; D unclear. The germline V gene encodes CDR1 SGHVS and CDR2 FNYEAQ. The CDR3 covers 14 residues. Trimming left V 0 bases short and J 7 bases short, with 10 bases between. The CDR3 coding sequence is TGTGCCAGCAGCTTAGCTGAGCCGAGTAATGAGCAGTTCTTC. Residues: CASSLAEPSNEQFF. The variable domain in full, with the rest retrieved from reference TRBV7-6 and TRBJ2-1, is GAGVSQSPRYKVTKRGQDVALRCDPISGHVSLYWYRQALGQGPEFLTYFNYEAQQDKSGLPNDRFSAERPEGSISTLTIQRTEQRDSAMYRCASSLAEPSNEQFFGPGTRLTVL.

This clonotype has just a few counts. This sequence joins TRBV20-1 and TRBJ1-2; D not certain. The V gene lost 0 bases and the J gene lost 3 bases, with 17 bases spanning the gap. CDR1 is DFQATT, CDR2 SNEGSKA, per germline (reference sequence). There are 16 residues in the CDR3. CDR3 amino acids: CSARESVTRIDYGYTF. CDR3 DNA: TGCAGTGCTAGAGAATCAGTCACTCGTATCGACTATGGCTACACCTTC.

This clonotype was seen just once. The rearrangement links TRBV29-1 to TRBJ2-7, with 9 bases identical to TRBD1. V lost 2 bases, J lost 7 bases, and 12 bases stayed unmatched. Germline V gene sequence: CDR1 SQVTM, CDR2 ANQGSEA. The CDR3 totals 15 residues. The chain's CDR3 is CSVESSGTGSSEQYF. CDR3 nucleotides: TGCAGCGTTGAATCTTCCGGGACAGGGAGCTCAGAGCAGTACTTC.

V and J are TRBV12-3 or TRBV12-4 and TRBJ2-3, with D possibly matching TRBD2 (5 bases). Trimming cost V 4 bases and J 1 base, with 18 bases left between them. The CDR3 runs 17 residues. The CDR3 protein is CASSSMPRTRRTDTQYF. The CDR3 DNA is TGTGCCAGCAGTTCTATGCCTCGGACTCGGCGCACAGATACGCAGTATTTT.

This clonotype was picked up many times. At one end the junction does not follow the germline gene, possibly because of a read error. The chain combines TRBV5-1 with TRBJ1-1; D may be TRBD1 (5 bases). This CDR3 comprises 14 residues. CDR1 is SGHRS, CDR2 YFSETQ, per germline. CDR3 nucleotide sequence: TGTGCCAGCAGCTTAGGACAAGAGAACACTGAAGCTTTCTTT. Protein sequence: CASSLGQENTEAFF.

This clonotype turned up a few times. The chain employs TRBV7-2 and TRBJ2-4; maybe TRBD1 (6 bases). Trimming stripped 5 bases from V and 5 bases from J, with 13 bases between. Per the germline V gene, CDR1 is SGHTA and CDR2 is FQGNSA. CDR3 size: 14 residues. This CDR3 is CASSPPPGENIQYF. CDR3 bases: TGTGCCAGCAGCCCTCCTCCAGGGGAAAACATTCAGTACTTC.

The gene calls are TRBV4-3 and TRBJ2-5; D gene unclear. Trimming removed 1 base from V and 11 bases from J, with 14 bases in between. The germline V gene encodes CDR1 LGHNA and CDR2 YSLEER. The CDR3 loop spans 13 amino acids. Here the CDR3 reads CASSQVAKSIQYF. For the CDR3, the DNA is TGCGCCAGCAGCCAAGTCGCCAAGAGTATTCAGTACTTC.

The CDR3 here is CASSPDGRARGEQYF. CDR3 nucleotide sequence: TGTGCCAGCAGCCCTGACGGGAGAGCCCGTGGTGAGCAGTACTTC. The chain carries TRBV6-2 or TRBV6-3 and TRBJ2-4; weak D call: TRBD2 (6 bases). The germline CDR1 and CDR2 sequences are MNHEY and SVGEGT. The CDR3 extends over 15 amino acids. Trimming pared 6 bases from V and 13 bases from J, leaving 25 bases between.

This clonotype was counted only a few times. This chain connects TRBV11-1 to TRBJ2-1; D is undetermined. CDR1 and CDR2 (germline): SGHAT, FQDESV (reference sequence). Trimming took off 4 bases at V and 9 bases at J, with 19 bases between the two ends. The CDR3 sequence is 15 residues long. The CDR3 DNA reads as TGTGCCAGCAGCTCCTTTAAAGTAGCCTCCAGTGAGCAGTTCTTC. As protein: CASSSFKVASSEQFF.

This clonotype was counted only a few times. The chain recombines TRBV5-6 with TRBJ2-7; D might be TRBD1 or TRBD2, each matching 6 bases. The CDR3 totals 14 residues. Trimming left V 4 bases short and J 2 bases short, with 13 bases between. Germline-derived CDR1 and CDR2 are SGHDT and YYEEEE. The CDR3 region has the DNA TGTGCCAGCAGCCCAGTGGAGGGGGCCTACGAGCAGTACTTC. It is translated as CASSPVEGAYEQYF.

Written as DNA, the CDR3 is TGTGCCACCAGTGACACCGGGACTAGCGGGGGAGTGAACACCGGGGAGCTGTTTTTT. Encoded protein: CATSDTGTSGGVNTGELFF. The chain employs TRBV24-1 and TRBJ2-2; 14 bases fit TRBD2. J gave up 1 base and V 4 bases, and 7 bases lay outside the gene matches. The CDR3 contains 19 residues. Germline V gene data show CDR1 as KGHDR and CDR2 as SFDVKD.

This clonotype was observed a handful of times. The chain is built from TRBV28 and TRBJ2-5; D is undetermined. Germline assignment: CDR1 MDHEN and CDR2 SYDVKM. Trimming shortened V by 8 bases and J by 5 bases, and 15 bases separated the two germline ends. The CDR3 is 13 amino acids. CDR3: CASRSPGRETQYF. For the CDR3, the DNA is TGTGCCAGCCGTAGCCCTGGGCGCGAGACCCAGTACTTC.

Only a few counts were recorded for this clonotype. The chain couples TRBV7-8 to TRBJ2-5; D is unresolved. Trimming cost V 2 bases and J 2 bases, with 9 bases left between them. CDR3 length equals 14 residues. The germline V gene encodes CDR1 SGHVS and CDR2 FQNEAQ. Here the CDR3 reads CASSLPNAQETQYF. CDR3 coding DNA: TGTGCCAGCAGCTTACCAAACGCACAAGAGACCCAGTACTTC.

The V and J genes are TRBV12-3 or TRBV12-4 and TRBJ2-1, with 7 nucleotides matching TRBD1. This CDR3 contains 15 residues. V trimming: 7 bases; J trimming: 3 bases; junction bases outside the gene matches: 9. In nucleotides, the CDR3 is TGTGCCAGCACCTCTGCGACAGGGATCTACAATGAGCAGTTCTTC. This sequence encodes CASTSATGIYNEQFF.

Remarks on this clonotype: Being one base from a much bigger clone, this may be a read error. The genes are TRBV6-4 and TRBJ2-1, with 12 bases aligning to TRBD2. This CDR3 comprises 14 residues. Germline values: CDR1 MRHNA, CDR2 SNTAGT. The V and J ends lost 6 bases and 7 bases, in that order; junction bases with no gene match: 4. The CDR3, as DNA: TGTGCCAGCAGGGACGGGACTAGCGGGAATGAGCAGTTCTTC. Residues: CASRDGTSGNEQFF.

V and J are TRBV28 and TRBJ1-2, with TRBD1 matching over 7 bases. Germline V gene sequence: CDR1 MDHEN, CDR2 SYDVKM. The V and J ends lost 4 bases and 6 bases, in that order; junction bases with no gene match: 14. This CDR3 comprises 16 residues. CDR3 sequence (DNA): TGTGCCAGCAGTTCCCGACAGGGAAGGGTTAAAAATGGCTACACCTTC. Its protein product is CASSSRQGRVKNGYTF.

The rearrangement links TRBV7-9 to TRBJ2-4, with 11 positions matching TRBD1. The DNA end lines up better with TRBJ2-7; the J call may be wrong. CDR3 length: 17 amino acids. The germline V gene has CDR1 SEHNR and CDR2 FQNEAQ (reference sequence). The CDR3 spells CASSPPPGTGGIYEQYF. The CDR3 nucleotides read TGTGCCAGCAGTCCACCCCCCGGGACAGGGGGAATATACGAGCAGTACTTC.

The chain carries TRBV4-1 and TRBJ1-1, with no clear D. The germline V gene encodes CDR1 MGHRA and CDR2 YSYEKL. Trimming removed 0 bases from V and 5 bases from J, with 16 bases in between. The CDR3 spans 16 residues. Written as DNA, the CDR3 is TGCGCCAGCAGCCAAGAGGCGTCCTCACTGAGGACTGAAGCTTTCTTT. Its translation is CASSQEASSLRTEAFF.

This chain joins TRBV20-1 and TRBJ2-7; TRBD2 aligns across 7 bases. The V gene's germline CDR1 is DFQATT and CDR2 SNEGSKA (reference sequence). J was trimmed by 3 bases and V by 3 bases; bases with no gene match: 11. The CDR3 loop spans 15 amino acids. This CDR3 is CSARPPGGGGYEQYF. The CDR3 nucleotides read TGCAGTGCTAGGCCCCCGGGCGGGGGAGGCTACGAGCAGTACTTC.

The V call is TRBV6-5, the J call TRBJ1-2, with no clear D. CDR3 length: 14 residues. Trimming took 0 bases from V and 4 from J, leaving 9 bases between them. Germline CDR1 and CDR2: MNHEY and SVGAGI. The CDR3 spells CASSYSTDLYGYTF. The CDR3 region has the DNA TGTGCCAGCAGTTACTCGACGGATCTCTATGGCTACACCTTC.

This clonotype was seen a handful of times. The chain uses TRBV6-4 and TRBJ2-5; a possible D gene is TRBD2 (6 bases). Germline CDR1 MRHNA, CDR2 SNTAGT. CDR3 length: 14 amino acids. V dropped 4 bases and J dropped 6 bases, with 15 bases sitting between them. CDR3 residues: CASSAPTRVKTQYF. The CDR3 DNA is TGTGCCAGCAGTGCTCCGACTAGGGTAAAGACCCAGTACTTC.